This TCR beta chain is from a study of T cell repertoires in cytomegalovirus infection. This clonotype appeared a few times. Its antigen is unidentified. CDR3 length: 16 amino acids. The V end was cut by 3 bases, the J end by 4 bases, with 13 bases between. CDR1 and CDR2 (germline): MNHEY, SMNVEV (reference sequence). TCRdb ran MiXCR on the reads and lists one entry per CDR3 protein. The repertoire holds about 900,000 distinct CDR3 sequences, with around a third as singletons. The study, taken as a whole, reports: Ex vivo responses were dominated by HLA-C-restricted CMV-specific TCR beta clonotypes.

The rearrangement links TRBV27 to TRBJ2-6; D is uncertain. This TCR was sampled from a human donor in good health (CMV status not recorded). Some clones in this sample may be carry-over from other donors' samples. The sample here was cultured CD8+ T cells from PBMCs, taken from culture after CMV antigen stimulation. This chain's CDR3 is CASSFITESGANVLTF. DNA of the CDR3: TGTGCCAGCAGTTTTATCACGGAGTCAGGGGCCAACGTCCTGACTTTC. Complete variable domain (other parts from reference TRBV27 and TRBJ2-6): EAQVTQNPRYLITVTGKKLTVTCSQNMNHEYMSWYRQDPGLGLRQIYYSMNVEVTDKGDVPEGYKVSRKEKRNFPLILESPSPNQTSLYFCASSFITESGANVLTFGAGSRLTVL.